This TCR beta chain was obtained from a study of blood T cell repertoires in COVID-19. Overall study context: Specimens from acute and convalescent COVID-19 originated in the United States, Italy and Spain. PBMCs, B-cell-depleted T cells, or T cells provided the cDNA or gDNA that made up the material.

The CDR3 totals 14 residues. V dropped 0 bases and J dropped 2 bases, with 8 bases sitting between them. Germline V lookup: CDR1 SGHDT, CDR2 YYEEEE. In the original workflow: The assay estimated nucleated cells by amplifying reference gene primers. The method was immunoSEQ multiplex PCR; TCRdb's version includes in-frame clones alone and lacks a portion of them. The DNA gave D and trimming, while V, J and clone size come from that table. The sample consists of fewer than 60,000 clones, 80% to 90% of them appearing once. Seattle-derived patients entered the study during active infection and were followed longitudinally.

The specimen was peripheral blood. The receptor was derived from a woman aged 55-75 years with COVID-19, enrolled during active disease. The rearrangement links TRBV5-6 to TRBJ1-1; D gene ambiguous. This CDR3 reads CASSLVAGNTEAFF. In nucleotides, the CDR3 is TGTGCCAGCAGCTTGGTGGCAGGCAACACTGAAGCTTTCTTT.